These 8 T cell receptor beta chains came from one sample sequenced in a study of shared clonotypes between healthy human individuals. Some clones are missing from TCRdb's copy, which holds only in-frame ones; the method was immunoSEQ multiplex PCR. The sample yields approximately 1,000,000 clones, roughly 80% seen once. The sequencing input was memory CD4+ T cells from PBMCs. Subset given: CD45RA-negative fraction. Every receptor here comes from a man younger than 30 in good health. Some clones in this sample may be carry-over from other donors' samples.

This clone was counted a few times. The chain carries TRBV7-6 and TRBJ2-5; D might be TRBD1 or TRBD2, each matching 6 bases. V shed 2 bases and J shed 10 bases, with 20 bases lying between them. CDR1 SGHVS and CDR2 FNYEAQ come from the germline V gene. The CDR3 spans 15 residues. CDR3 sequence reads: CASSLSGTGAGDQYF. The DNA of the CDR3 is TGTGCCAGCAGCTTATCCGGGACTGGGGCAGGGGACCAGTACTTC. Full variable domain (remainder filled in from reference TRBV7-6 and TRBJ2-5): GAGVSQSPRYKVTKRGQDVALRCDPISGHVSLYWYRQALGQGPEFLTYFNYEAQQDKSGLPNDRFSAERPEGSISTLTIQRTEQRDSAMYRCASSLSGTGAGDQYFGPGTRLLVL.

This clone was counted once. The chain is built from TRBV5-6 and TRBJ2-1; D may correspond to TRBD1 or TRBD2 (5 bases each). Germline V gene data show CDR1 as SGHDT and CDR2 as YYEEEE. The ends were cut back, 0 bases at V and 4 bases at J, with 17 bases in the middle. The CDR3 consists of 17 residues. Here the CDR3 reads CASSLGGGLGVYNEQFF. CDR3 coding DNA: TGTGCCAGCAGCTTGGGTGGTGGTTTGGGGGTTTACAATGAGCAGTTCTTC.

Only a few counts were recorded for this clone. The chain is built from TRBV27 and TRBJ2-5; 10 positions agree with TRBD2. The junction had 8 bases not matched to a gene; V was cut back by 3 bases and J by 1 base. This CDR3 is built from 17 residues. The germline V gene encodes CDR1 MNHEY and CDR2 SMNVEV (reference sequence). This chain's CDR3 is CASSLGFRTSGQETQYF. DNA for the CDR3: TGTGCCAGCAGTTTGGGGTTTCGGACTAGCGGCCAAGAGACCCAGTACTTC.

For this clone: At one boundary the junction diverges from the germline segment, which might be a read error. J is TRBJ2-2 and V is TRBV5-1; D remains unclear. The length of the CDR3 is 13 residues. Germline values: CDR1 SGHRS, CDR2 YFSETQ. CDR3: CASSPENSGELFF. CDR3 DNA: TGCGCCAGCAGCCCGGAGAACTCCGGGGAGCTGTTTTTT.

This sequence joins TRBV6-1 and TRBJ2-2; D is ambiguous. Germline lookup yields CDR1 MNHNS and CDR2 SASEGT. Trimming left V 5 bases short and J 7 bases short, with 5 bases between. The CDR3 is 11 amino acids. CDR3 region: CASSYHGELFF. DNA for the CDR3: TGTGCCAGCAGTTACCACGGGGAGCTGTTTTTT.

This clone was seen only once. This chain connects TRBV5-1 to TRBJ2-7; 8 bases are a match to TRBD2. Germline loops: CDR1 SGHRS, CDR2 YFSETQ. This CDR3 is built from 13 residues. V trimming: 4 bases; J trimming: 4 bases; junction bases outside the gene matches: 4. The CDR3: CASSKRESYEQYF. The CDR3, as DNA: TGCGCCAGCAGCAAGCGGGAGTCTTACGAGCAGTACTTC.

V gene TRBV10-3 combines with J gene TRBJ1-4; the match to TRBD1 covers 8 bases. Per the germline V gene, CDR1 is ENHRY and CDR2 is SYGVKD. The junction had 4 bases not matched to a gene; V was cut back by 2 bases and J by 5 bases. This CDR3 region has 15 residues. The CDR3, as DNA: TGTGCCATCAGTGAGCACAGACAGGGGAATGAAAAACTGTTTTTT. This codes for CAISEHRQGNEKLFF.

This clone was recorded once. The chain employs TRBV6-5 and TRBJ2-1, with 12 bases that match TRBD2. V dropped 5 bases and J dropped 5; count of bases not matched to a gene: 4. This CDR3 is 15 amino acids long. Per the germline V gene, CDR1 is MNHEY and CDR2 is SVGAGI. The CDR3 is CASSGGLAGNNEQFF. CDR3 nucleotides: TGTGCCAGCAGTGGCGGACTAGCGGGAAACAATGAGCAGTTCTTC.